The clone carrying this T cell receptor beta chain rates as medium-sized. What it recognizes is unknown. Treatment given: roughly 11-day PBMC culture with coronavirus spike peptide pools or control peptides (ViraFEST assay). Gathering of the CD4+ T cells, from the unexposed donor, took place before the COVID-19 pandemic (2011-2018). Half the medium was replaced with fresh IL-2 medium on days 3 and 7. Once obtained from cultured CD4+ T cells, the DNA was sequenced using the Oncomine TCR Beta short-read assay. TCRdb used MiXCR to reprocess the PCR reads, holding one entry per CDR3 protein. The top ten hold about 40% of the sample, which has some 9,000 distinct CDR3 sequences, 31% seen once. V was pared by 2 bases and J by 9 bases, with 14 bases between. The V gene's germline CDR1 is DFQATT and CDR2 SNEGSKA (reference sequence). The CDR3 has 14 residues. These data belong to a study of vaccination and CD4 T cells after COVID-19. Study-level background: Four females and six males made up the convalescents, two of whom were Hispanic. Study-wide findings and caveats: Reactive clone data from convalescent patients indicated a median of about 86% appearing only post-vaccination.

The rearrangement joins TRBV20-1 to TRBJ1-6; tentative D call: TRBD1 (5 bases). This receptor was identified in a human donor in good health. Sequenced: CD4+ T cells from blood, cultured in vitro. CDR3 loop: CSARSQGIGSPLHF. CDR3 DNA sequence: TGCAGTGCTAGATCCCAGGGAATCGGTTCACCCCTCCACTTT.